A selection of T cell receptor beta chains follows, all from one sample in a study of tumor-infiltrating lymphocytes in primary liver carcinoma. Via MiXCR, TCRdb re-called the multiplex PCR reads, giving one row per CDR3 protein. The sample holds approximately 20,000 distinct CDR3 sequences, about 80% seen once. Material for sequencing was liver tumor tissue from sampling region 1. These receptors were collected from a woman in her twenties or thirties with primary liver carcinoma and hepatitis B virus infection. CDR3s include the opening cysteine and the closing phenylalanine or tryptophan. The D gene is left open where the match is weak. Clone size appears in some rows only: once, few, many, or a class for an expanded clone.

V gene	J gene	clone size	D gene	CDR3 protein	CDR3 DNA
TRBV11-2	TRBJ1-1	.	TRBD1	CARRFTGGRAEAFF	TGTGCCAGGAGATTTACAGGGGGGAGGGCTGAGGCTTTCTTT
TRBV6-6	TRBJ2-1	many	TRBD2	CASRGPGLAWYEQFF	TGTGCCAGCAGGGGGCCGGGACTAGCGTGGTATGAGCAGTTCTTC
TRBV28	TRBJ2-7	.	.	CARGDSLYEQYF	TGTGCCAGAGGCGACTCCCTCTACGAGCAGTACTTC
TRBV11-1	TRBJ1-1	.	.	CSSSSTGTVNTEAFF	TGTTCCAGTAGCTCAACCGGGACGGTGAACACTGAAGCTTTCTTT
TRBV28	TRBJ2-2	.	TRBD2	CTISLSGSEELFF	TGTACCATCAGTTTGAGCGGGAGCGAGGAGCTGTTTTTT
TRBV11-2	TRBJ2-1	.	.	CASRQFNERFF	TGCGCCAGCCGACAGTTTAATGAGCGGTTCTTC
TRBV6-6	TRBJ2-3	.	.	CASSSTLDRGSLIGHYF	TGTGCCAGCAGTTCCACCTTAGACCGGGGAAGCCTGATAGGGCACTATTTT
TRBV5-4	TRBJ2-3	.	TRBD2	CASSNPAASGSRRDTQYF	TGTGCCAGCAGTAACCCGGCGGCTAGCGGGAGCCGTAGAGATACGCAGTATTTT
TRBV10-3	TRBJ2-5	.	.	CAISDSATREETQYF	TGTGCCATTAGTGATTCGGCTACCAGAGAAGAGACCCAGTACTTC
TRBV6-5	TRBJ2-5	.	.	CASSSVRELTQYF	TGTGCCAGCAGTAGCGTCAGGGAGCTGACCCAGTACTTC
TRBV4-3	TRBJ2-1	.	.	CTSSQYAESSYNEQFF	TGCACCAGCAGCCAATATGCGGAAAGCTCCTACAATGAGCAGTTCTTC
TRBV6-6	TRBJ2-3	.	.	CASSYQTGLRCTGTQYF	TGTGCCAGCAGTTACCAGACCGGACTTCGATGCACAGGTACGCAGTATTTT
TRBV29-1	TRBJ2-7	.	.	CSVWIGYEQYF	TGCAGCGTCTGGATAGGGTATGAACAGTACTTC
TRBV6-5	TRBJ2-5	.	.	CASSADKGLTKYF	TGTGCCAGCAGTGCCGACAAGGGGCTGACCAAGTACTTC
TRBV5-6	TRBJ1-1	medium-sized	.	CASSPLGNTEAFF	TGTGCCAGCAGCCCCCTCGGAAACACTGAAGCTTTCTTT
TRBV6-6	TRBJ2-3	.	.	CAGSSTLDRGGKIGQYF	TGTGCCGGCAGTTCCACCTTAGACCGAGGAGGCAAGATAGGGCAGTATTTT